This passage covers 5 T cell receptor beta chains from one sample sequenced in a study of kidney transplant recipient with SARS-CoV-2 infection. TCRdb used MiXCR to reprocess the reads, holding one entry per CDR3 protein. The sample shows under 300,000 distinct CDR3 sequences, under 30% of them seen only once. Sample: a blood sample, taken at baseline and around day 120 from a kidney transplant recipient. The origin of the receptors is a male patient aged 30 to 40 who had COVID-19 and was a kidney transplant recipient. Some T cells may trace back to the graft donor.

This clonotype was picked up many times. The chain has TRBV21-1 and TRBJ2-7; the D call of TRBD1 is as the table states it, not checked on the DNA. TRBV21-1 is given as a pseudogene. The CDR3 runs 17 residues. DNA of the CDR3: TGTGCCAGCAGCATCCAAATAGACAAGGGGGACTCCTACGAGCAGTACTTC. Protein sequence: CASSIQIDKGDSYEQYF.

For this clonotype: A much larger clonotype is one base distant, so this may be a read error. The chain links TRBV12-3 or TRBV12-4 to TRBJ1-2; no reliable D call. The CDR3 consists of 17 residues. V shed 5 bases and J shed 4 bases, with 23 bases lying between them. The DNA for the CDR3 is TGTGCCAGCAGTGATAGAGTCGGCTTCCGAAAGACCTATGGCTACACCTTC. Amino acid sequence: CASSDRVGFRKTYGYTF.

About this clonotype itself: Being one base from a much bigger clone, this may be a read error. Because the CDR3's place on the DNA is in doubt, the DNA is left out and the CDR3 is given as listed by TCRdb. The rearrangement uses TRBV6-2 or TRBV6-3 and TRBJ1-2. Including both end residues, the CDR3 is 17 amino acids long. Germline loops: CDR1 MNHEY, CDR2 SVGEGT. CDR3 amino acids: CASSSSICIGKTYGYAF.

About this clonotype itself: This may come from a read error, since a much larger clone is one base off. The chain has TRBV6-5 and TRBJ1-1; no clear D gene. Looked up from germline, CDR1 is MNHEY and CDR2 is SVGAGI. Trimming shortened V by 4 bases and J by 4 bases, and 16 bases separated the two germline ends. The CDR3 has 15 amino acids. The CDR3 reads CASSSTLGSRTEAFF. DNA of the CDR3: TGTGCCAGCAGTTCGACACTAGGGAGCCGCACTGAAGCTTTCTTT.

In the case of this clonotype: One base away lies a much larger clone, so this may be a sequencing read error. The rearrangement uses TRBV10-2 and TRBJ1-2, with no clear D. The CDR3 runs to 15 residues. Trimming pared 2 bases from V and 4 bases from J, leaving 14 bases between. CDR1 and CDR2 (germline): WSHSY, SAAADI. In DNA, the CDR3 is TGCGCCAGCAGTGAGACCGCTGCAGCTGCCTATGGCTACACCTTC. Amino acid sequence: CASSETAAAAYGYTF.